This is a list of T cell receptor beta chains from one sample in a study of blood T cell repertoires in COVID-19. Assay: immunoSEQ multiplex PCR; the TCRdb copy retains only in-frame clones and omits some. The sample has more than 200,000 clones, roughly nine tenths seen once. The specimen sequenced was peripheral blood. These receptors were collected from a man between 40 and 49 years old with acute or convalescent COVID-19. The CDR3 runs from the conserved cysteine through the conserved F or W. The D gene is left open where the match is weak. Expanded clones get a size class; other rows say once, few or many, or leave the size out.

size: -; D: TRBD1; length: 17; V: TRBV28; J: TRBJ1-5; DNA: TGTGCCAGCAGTTTAGCCCCAGGGGGGTTGCCTAAGGAGCCCCAGCATTTT; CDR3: CASSLAPGGLPKEPQHF
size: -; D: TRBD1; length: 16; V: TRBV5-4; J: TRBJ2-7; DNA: TGTGCCAGCAGCGGAAAACCAGGGACAGACCCCTACGAGCAGTACTTC; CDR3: CASSGKPGTDPYEQYF
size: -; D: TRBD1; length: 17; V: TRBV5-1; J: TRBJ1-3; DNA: TGCGCCAGCAGCTTTGGGACAGGGTCAACCTCTGGAAACACCATATATTTT; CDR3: CASSFGTGSTSGNTIYF
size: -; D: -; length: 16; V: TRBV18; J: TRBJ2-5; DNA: TGTGCCAGCTCCGGATACTCAACCAAGGCAGCGGAGACCCAGTACTTC; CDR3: CASSGYSTKAAETQYF
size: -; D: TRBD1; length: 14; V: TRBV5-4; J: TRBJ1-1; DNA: TGTGCCAGCAGCTATCAGCTCACAGGGGCTGAAGCTTTCTTT; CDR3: CASSYQLTGAEAFF
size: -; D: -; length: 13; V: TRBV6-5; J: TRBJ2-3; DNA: TGTGCCAGCAGAATTGACAGGACAGATACGCAGTATTTT; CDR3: CASRIDRTDTQYF
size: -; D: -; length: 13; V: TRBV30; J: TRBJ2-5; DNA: TGTGCCTGGAGTGTACCGGGGGTGGAGACCCAGTACTTC; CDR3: CAWSVPGVETQYF
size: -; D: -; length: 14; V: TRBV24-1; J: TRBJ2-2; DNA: TGTGCCACCAGCCGTCACCAGGGCCCCGGGGAGCTGTTTTTT; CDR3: CATSRHQGPGELFF
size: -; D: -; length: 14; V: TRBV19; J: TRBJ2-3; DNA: TGTGCCAGTAGTATAACGCGCTACACAGATACGCAGTATTTT; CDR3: CASSITRYTDTQYF
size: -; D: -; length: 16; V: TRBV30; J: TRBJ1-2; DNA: TGTGCCTGGAGTGTATCACATACCAGGGCTAACTATGGCTACACCTTC; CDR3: CAWSVSHTRANYGYTF
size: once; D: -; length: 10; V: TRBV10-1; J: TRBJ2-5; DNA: TGCGCCAGCAGGATTGGAGTTTGGGACTTC; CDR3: CASRIGVWDF
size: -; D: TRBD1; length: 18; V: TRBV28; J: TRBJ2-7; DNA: TGTGCCAGCAGGACGACTCGCAGGGGGACAGGAAACTCCTACGAGCAGTACTTC; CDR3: CASRTTRRGTGNSYEQYF
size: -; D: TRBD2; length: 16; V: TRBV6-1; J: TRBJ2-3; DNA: TGTGCCAGCAGTGCGTCCCGGACTAGCGGCACAGATACGCAGTATTTT; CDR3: CASSASRTSGTDTQYF
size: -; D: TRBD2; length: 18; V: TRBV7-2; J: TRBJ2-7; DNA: TGTGCCAGCAGCTTACCCCAGGTCGGGCGGGGGGACCCCTACGAGCAGTACTTC; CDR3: CASSLPQVGRGDPYEQYF
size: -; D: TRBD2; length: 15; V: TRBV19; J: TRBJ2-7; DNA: TGTGCCAGTAGTATAGTGGGGAGCGGGAGCTTCGAGCAGTACTTC; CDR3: CASSIVGSGSFEQYF
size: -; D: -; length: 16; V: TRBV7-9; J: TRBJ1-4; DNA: TGTGCCAGCAGCTTAGAGGGGCGACAGGCCGGTGAAAAACTGTTTTTT; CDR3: CASSLEGRQAGEKLFF
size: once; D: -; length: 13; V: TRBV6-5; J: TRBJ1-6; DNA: TGTGCCAGCAGTCGGGAGTATAATTCACCCCTCCACTTT; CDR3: CASSREYNSPLHF
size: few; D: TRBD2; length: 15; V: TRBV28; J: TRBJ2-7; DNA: TGTGCCAGCAGTTTTGGGGGTAGCGGGAGCAACGAGCAGTACTTC; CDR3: CASSFGGSGSNEQYF
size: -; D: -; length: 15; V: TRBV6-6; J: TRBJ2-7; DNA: TGTGCCAGCAGCAACCCGGCGACAGGTTCCCACGAGCAGTACTTC; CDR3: CASSNPATGSHEQYF
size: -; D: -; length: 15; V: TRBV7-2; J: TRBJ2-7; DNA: TGTGCCAGCAGCTTAGAGGGCGGGATTAGTTACGAGCAGTACTTC; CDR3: CASSLEGGISYEQYF
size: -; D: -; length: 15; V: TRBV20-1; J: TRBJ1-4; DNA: TGCAGTGCTAGTAGTTCCTGGGGCTTGGATGAAAAACTGTTTTTT; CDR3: CSASSSWGLDEKLFF
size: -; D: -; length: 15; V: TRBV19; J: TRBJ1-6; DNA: TGTGCCAGTAGTATTAATGGAGACGGGGGTTCACCCCTCCACTTT; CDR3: CASSINGDGGSPLHF
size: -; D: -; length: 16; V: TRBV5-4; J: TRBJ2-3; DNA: TGTGCCAGCAGCTCCAAAGGGACTCCTAGGGCAGATACGCAGTATTTT; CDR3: CASSSKGTPRADTQYF
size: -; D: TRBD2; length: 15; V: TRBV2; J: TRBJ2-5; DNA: TGTGCCAGCAGTGAATCGCTAGCGGGGGGAGAGACCCAGTACTTC; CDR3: CASSESLAGGETQYF
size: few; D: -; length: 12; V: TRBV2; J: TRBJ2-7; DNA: TGTGCCAGCAGTGAACGCGCCTACGAGCAGTACTTC; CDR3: CASSERAYEQYF
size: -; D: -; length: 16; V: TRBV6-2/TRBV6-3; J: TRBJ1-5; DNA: TGTGCCAGCAGTTATGCAAGGGACATAAGCAATCAGCCCCAGCATTTT; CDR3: CASSYARDISNQPQHF
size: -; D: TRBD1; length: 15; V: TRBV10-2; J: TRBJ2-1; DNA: TGCGCCAGCACGGTAGGACAGGGCTCCTACAATGAGCAGTTCTTC; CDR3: CASTVGQGSYNEQFF
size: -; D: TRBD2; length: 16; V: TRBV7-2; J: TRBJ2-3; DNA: TGTGCCAGCAGCTTAGTTCGGCTAGCGGGCACAGATACGCAGTATTTT; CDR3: CASSLVRLAGTDTQYF
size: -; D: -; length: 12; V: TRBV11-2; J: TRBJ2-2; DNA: TGTGCCAGCAGCTCGGACACCGGGGAGCTGTTTTTT; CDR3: CASSSDTGELFF
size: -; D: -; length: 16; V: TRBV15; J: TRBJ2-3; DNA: TGTGCCACCAGCACAGACGGCGGTTACAGGGCAGATACGCAGTATTTT; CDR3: CATSTDGGYRADTQYF
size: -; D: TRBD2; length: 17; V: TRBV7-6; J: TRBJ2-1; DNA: TGTGCCAGCAGTTCGGGGCTTTGGGGGGGATATTACAATGAGCAGTTCTTC; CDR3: CASSSGLWGGYYNEQFF
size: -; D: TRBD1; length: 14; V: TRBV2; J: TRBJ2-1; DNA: TGTGCCAGCTACCGGGACAGGACTTTCAATGAGCAGTTCTTC; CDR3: CASYRDRTFNEQFF
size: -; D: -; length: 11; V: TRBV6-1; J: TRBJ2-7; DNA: TGTGCCAGCAGTGAAGGGCTCGAGCAGTACTTC; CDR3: CASSEGLEQYF
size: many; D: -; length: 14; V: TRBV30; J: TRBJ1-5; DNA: TGTGCCCATACGACAGTGCAGGGAGGCCAGCCCCAGCATTTT; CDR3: CAHTTVQGGQPQHF
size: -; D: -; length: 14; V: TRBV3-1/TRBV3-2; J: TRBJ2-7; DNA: TGTGCCAGCAGCCAAGGGGGCAGCCTATACGAGCAGTACTTC; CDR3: CASSQGGSLYEQYF
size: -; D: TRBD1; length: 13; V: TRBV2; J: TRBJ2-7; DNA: TGTGCCAGCGCCAGACAGGGCCTAGGCGAGCAGTACTTC; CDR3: CASARQGLGEQYF
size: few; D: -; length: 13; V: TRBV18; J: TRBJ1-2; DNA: TGTGCCAGCTCACCACCGCCGCGGGGGGGCTACACCTTC; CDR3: CASSPPPRGGYTF
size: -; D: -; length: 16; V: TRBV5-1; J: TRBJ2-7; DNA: TGCGCCAGCAGCTTGGATCTGGTCATGAGGGTTGGCGAGCAGTACTTC; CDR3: CASSLDLVMRVGEQYF
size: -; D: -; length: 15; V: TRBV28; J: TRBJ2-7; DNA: TGTGCCAGCAGTTCCTCTAGACGGGGAACTTACGAGCAGTACTTC; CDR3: CASSSSRRGTYEQYF
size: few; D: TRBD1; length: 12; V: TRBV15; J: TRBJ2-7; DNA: TGTGCCACCTCGGACAGGGGCTACGAGCAGTACTTC; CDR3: CATSDRGYEQYF
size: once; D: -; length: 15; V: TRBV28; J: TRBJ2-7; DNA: TGTGCCAGCAGTCTCCCCGGCAACTACCCCTACGAGCAGTACTTC; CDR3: CASSLPGNYPYEQYF
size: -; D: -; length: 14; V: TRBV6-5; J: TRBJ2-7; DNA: TGTGCCAGCAGGTTCGGGACACAAACGTACGAGCAGTACTTC; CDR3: CASRFGTQTYEQYF
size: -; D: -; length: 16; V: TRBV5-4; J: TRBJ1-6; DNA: TGTGCCAGCAGCCCCGGGACCGCAGGGGATAATTCACCCCTCCACTTT; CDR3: CASSPGTAGDNSPLHF
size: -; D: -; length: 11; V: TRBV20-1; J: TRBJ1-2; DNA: TGCAGTGCTCAGTCGGGGTATGGCTACACCTTC; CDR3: CSAQSGYGYTF
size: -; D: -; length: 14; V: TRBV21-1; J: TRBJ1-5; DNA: TGTGCCCCCCCCCTGTCAGGAAAAAATCAGCCCCAGCATTTT; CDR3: CAPPLSGKNQPQHF